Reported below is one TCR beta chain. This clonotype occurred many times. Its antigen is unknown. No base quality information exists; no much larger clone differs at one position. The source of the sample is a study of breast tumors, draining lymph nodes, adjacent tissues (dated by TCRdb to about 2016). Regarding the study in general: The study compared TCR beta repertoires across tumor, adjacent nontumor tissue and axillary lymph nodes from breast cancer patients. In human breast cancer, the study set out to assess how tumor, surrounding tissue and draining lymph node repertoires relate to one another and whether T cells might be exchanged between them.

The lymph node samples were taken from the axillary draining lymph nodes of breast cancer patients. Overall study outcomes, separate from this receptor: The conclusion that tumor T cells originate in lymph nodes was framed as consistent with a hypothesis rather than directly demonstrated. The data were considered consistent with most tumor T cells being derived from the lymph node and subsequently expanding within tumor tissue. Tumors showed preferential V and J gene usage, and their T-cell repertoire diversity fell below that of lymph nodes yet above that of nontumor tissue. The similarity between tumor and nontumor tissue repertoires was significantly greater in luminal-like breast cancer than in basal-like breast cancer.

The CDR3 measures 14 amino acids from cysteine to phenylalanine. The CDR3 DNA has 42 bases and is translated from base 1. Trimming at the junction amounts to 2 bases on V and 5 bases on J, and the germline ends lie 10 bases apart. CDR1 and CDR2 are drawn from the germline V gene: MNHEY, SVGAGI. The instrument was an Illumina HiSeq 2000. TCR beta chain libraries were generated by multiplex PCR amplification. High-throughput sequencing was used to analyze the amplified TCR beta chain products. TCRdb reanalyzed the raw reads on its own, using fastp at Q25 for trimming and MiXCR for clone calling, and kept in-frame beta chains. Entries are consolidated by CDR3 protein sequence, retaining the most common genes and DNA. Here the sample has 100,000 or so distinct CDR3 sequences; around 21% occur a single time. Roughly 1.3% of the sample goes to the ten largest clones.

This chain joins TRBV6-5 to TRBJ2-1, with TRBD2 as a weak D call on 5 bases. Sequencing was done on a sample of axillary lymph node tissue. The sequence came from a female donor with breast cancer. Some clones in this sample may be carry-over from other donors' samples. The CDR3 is CASSYGEFHNEQFF. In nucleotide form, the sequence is TGTGCCAGCAGTTACGGGGAGTTCCACAATGAGCAGTTCTTC.